The TCR beta chain described here comes from a study of shared clonotypes between healthy human individuals. Broader study findings: It was the few donors that limited the genetic and exposure-history diversity represented. Larger richness was generally estimated for naive than memory subsets.

Of note for this clone: Its antigen is still unknown.

Several immunoSEQ plates held equal portions of the genomic DNA taken from each subset. Data came from immunoSEQ multiplex PCR; TCRdb stores just in-frame clones and leaves some out. The top ten clones hold 0.1% to 0.15% of a sample with some 2 million clones, roughly 94% of them seen once. The sample consisted of naive CD4+ T cells sorted from blood. Subset indicated: CD45RA+ positively selected. This receptor was identified in a man aged 18-30 years in good health.

The CDR3 region has the DNA TGTGCCAGGAAGATCCGCTCTGGAAACACCATATATTTT. Residues: CARKIRSGNTIYF. This chain joins TRBV6-5 and TRBJ1-3; no clear D gene. CDR3 length: 13 residues. Germline V CDR1 and CDR2: MNHEY, SVGAGI. Trimming removed 9 bases from V and 0 bases from J, with 9 bases in between.